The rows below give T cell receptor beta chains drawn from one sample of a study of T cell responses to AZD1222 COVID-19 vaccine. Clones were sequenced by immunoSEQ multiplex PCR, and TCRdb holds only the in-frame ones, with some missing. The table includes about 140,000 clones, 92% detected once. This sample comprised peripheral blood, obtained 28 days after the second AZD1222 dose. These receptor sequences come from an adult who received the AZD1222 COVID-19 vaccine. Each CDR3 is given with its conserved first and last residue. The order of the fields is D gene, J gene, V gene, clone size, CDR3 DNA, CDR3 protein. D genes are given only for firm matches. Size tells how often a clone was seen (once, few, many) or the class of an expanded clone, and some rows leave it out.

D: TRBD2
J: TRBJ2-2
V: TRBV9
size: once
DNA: TGTGCCAGCAGCGTTGAGGGAGGGGACACCGGGGAGCTGTTTTTT
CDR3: CASSVEGGDTGELFF

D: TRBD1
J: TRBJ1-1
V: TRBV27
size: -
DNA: TGTGCCAGCCGCCTTCGGGACAGGGGGAACACTGAAGCTTTCTTT
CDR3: CASRLRDRGNTEAFF

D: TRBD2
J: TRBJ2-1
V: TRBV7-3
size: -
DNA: TGTGCCAGCAGCTTGTTCTTAGGCGGGAGCTCCTACAATGAGCAGTTCTTC
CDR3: CASSLFLGGSSYNEQFF

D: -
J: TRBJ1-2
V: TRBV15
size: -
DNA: TGTGCCACCACCACGGGGAGGGGTTCGTATGGCTACACCTTC
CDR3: CATTTGRGSYGYTF

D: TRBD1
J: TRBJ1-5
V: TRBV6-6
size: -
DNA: TGTGCCAGCAGTTACTCGAAGGCCAGGGGGTATCAGCCCCAGCATTTT
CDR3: CASSYSKARGYQPQHF

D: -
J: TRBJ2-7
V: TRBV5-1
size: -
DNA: TGCGCCAGCAGCTTGGGGTTGGTCGCCTACGAGCAGTACTTC
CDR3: CASSLGLVAYEQYF

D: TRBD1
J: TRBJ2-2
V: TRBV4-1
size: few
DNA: TGCGCCAGCAGCCACGAACCGGGACAGGGACGTACCGGGGAGCTGTTTTTT
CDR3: CASSHEPGQGRTGELFF

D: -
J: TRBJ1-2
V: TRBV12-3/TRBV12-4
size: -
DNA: TGTGCCAGCCTGGTGATGGGCTATGGCTACACCTTC
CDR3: CASLVMGYGYTF

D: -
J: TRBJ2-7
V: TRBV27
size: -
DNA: TGTGCCAGCAGTTCCACAGGGAACGAGCAGTACTTC
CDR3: CASSSTGNEQYF

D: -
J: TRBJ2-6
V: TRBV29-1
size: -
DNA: TGCAGCGTTGAATCCGGGGGAGCTGGGGCCAACGTCCTGACTTTC
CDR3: CSVESGGAGANVLTF

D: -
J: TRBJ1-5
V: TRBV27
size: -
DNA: TGTGCCAGCAGGAGGGGGGTCGGCAATCAGCCCCAGCATTTT
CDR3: CASRRGVGNQPQHF

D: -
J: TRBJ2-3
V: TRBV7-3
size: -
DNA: TGTGCCAGCAGCTTACGGGCCGGGGGCCGGCGTACGCAGTATTTT
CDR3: CASSLRAGGRRTQYF

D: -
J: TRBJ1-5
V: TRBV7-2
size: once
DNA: TGTGCCAGCAGCTGGGGGGTGGGAAGGTCGAGCAATCAGCCCCAGCATTTT
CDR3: CASSWGVGRSSNQPQHF

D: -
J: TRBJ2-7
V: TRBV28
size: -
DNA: TGTGCCAGCAGAGCAGGGGCGTACCCCTACGAGCAGTACTTC
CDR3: CASRAGAYPYEQYF

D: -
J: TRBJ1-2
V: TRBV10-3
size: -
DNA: TGTGCCATCAGGCAGGATTCAGGGATGGCTAGGTGGGGCTACACCTTC
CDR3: CAIRQDSGMARWGYTF

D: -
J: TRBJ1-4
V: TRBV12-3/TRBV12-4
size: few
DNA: TGTGCCAGCAGTTCTTGGGAAAAACTGTTTTTT
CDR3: CASSSWEKLFF

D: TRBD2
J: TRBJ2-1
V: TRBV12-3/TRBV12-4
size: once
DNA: TGTGCCAGCAGTTTTGGGGGGGATGAGCAGTTCTTC
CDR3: CASSFGGDEQFF

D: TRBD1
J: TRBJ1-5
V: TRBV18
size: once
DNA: TGTGCCAGCTCATCGACAGGGAAAGACGAGCCCCAGCATTTT
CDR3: CASSSTGKDEPQHF

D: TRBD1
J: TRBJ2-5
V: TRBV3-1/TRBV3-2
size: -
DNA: TGTGCCAGCAGCCTCAACAGGGCACAGGGGTACCAAGAGACCCAGTACTTC
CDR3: CASSLNRAQGYQETQYF

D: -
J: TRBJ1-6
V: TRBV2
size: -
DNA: TGTGCCAGCGACAGTGCCCCGGGTAATTCACCCCTCCACTTT
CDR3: CASDSAPGNSPLHF

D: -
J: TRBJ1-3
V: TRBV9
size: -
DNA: TGTGCCAGCGCCGGGACGGGGGCAGAAGGAAACACCATATATTTT
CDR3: CASAGTGAEGNTIYF

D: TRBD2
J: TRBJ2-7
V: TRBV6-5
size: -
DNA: TGTGCCAGCAGACCGGGACTAGCGGGAGATTACGAGCAGTACTTC
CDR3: CASRPGLAGDYEQYF

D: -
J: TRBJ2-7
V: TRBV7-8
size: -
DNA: TGTGCCAGCAGCTCACGGGACATCACCTACGAGCAGTACTTC
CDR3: CASSSRDITYEQYF

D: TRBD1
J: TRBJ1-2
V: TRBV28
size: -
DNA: TGTGCCAGCAGTTTAAGTACAGGGGGCCATGGCTACACCTTC
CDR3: CASSLSTGGHGYTF

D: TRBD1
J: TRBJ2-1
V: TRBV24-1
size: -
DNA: TGTGCCACCAGTGACCCATTGCAACAGGGGCAAAATAGCGACAATGAGCAGTTCTTC
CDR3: CATSDPLQQGQNSDNEQFF

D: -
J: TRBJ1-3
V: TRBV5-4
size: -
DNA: TGTGCCAGCAGCGAGGGAGGCGGCGGAAACACCATATATTTT
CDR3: CASSEGGGGNTIYF

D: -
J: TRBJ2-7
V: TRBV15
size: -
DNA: TGTGCCACCAGCAGATCTGGCGGGACAGACATCTACGAGCAGTACTTC
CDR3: CATSRSGGTDIYEQYF

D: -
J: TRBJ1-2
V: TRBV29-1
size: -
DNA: TGCAGCGTCGCCGGGAATGACTATGGCTACACCTTC
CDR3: CSVAGNDYGYTF

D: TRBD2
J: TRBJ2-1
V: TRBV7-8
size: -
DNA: TGTGCCAGCAGCTTAACTAGCGGGGCCTACAATGAGCAGTTCTTC
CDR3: CASSLTSGAYNEQFF

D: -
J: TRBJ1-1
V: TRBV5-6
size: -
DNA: TGTGCCAGCAGCGTCGGAACAAGTGAAGCTTTCTTT
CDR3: CASSVGTSEAFF

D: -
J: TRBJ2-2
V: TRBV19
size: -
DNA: TGTGCCAGTACCCAGCGCGCCTATGACACCGGGGAGCTGTTTTTT
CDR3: CASTQRAYDTGELFF

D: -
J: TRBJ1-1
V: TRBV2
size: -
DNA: TGTGCCAGCAGTGAAGCGGGCAGATTAAACACTGAAGCTTTCTTT
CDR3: CASSEAGRLNTEAFF

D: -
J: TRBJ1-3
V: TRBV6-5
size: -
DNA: TGTGCCAGCAGTTACTCTTCGTTAGAAAACACCATATATTTT
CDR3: CASSYSSLENTIYF

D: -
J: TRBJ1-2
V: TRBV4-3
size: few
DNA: TGCGCCAGCAGCCAGATATGGGACCGATCGGAGGAAGGAGGCTACACCTTC
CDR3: CASSQIWDRSEEGGYTF

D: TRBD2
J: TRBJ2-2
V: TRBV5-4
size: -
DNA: TGTGCCAGCAGCTTGGAGGGACTAGCCGGGGAGCTGTTTTTT
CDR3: CASSLEGLAGELFF

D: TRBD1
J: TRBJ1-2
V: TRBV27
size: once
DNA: TGTGCCAGCAAGCCATCCGGGACAGCCTATGGCTACACCTTC
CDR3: CASKPSGTAYGYTF

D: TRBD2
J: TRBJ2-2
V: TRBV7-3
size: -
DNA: TGTGCCAGCAGCTTAAGGGGACTAGCGGGGGGCCCCCTCACCGGGGAGCTGTTTTTT
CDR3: CASSLRGLAGGPLTGELFF

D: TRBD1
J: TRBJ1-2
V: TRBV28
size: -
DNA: TGTGCCAGCAGTTCTCCGGGACAGGCTTATGGCTACACCTTC
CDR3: CASSSPGQAYGYTF

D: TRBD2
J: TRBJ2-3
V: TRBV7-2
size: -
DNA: TGTGCCAGCAGCCGGGGGAGCGGGAGGCGTGAAACAGATACGCAGTATTTT
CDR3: CASSRGSGRRETDTQYF

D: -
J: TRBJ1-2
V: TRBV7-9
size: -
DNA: TGTGCCAGCAGGCCCAACCGGACAGAGAGTACCGTGTTCGGTGGCTACACCTTC
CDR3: CASRPNRTESTVFGGYTF

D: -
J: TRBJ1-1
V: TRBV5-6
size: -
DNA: TGTGCCAGCAGGGGCCGGACAGTGATGAACACTGAAGCTTTCTTT
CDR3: CASRGRTVMNTEAFF

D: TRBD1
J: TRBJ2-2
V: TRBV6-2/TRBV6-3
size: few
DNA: TGTGCCAGCAGTCCCGGGACAGGGGCCGGGGAGCTGTTTTTT
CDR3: CASSPGTGAGELFF

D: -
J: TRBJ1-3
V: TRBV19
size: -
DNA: TGTGCCACCACGCGGGGGACTACTGGAAACACCATATATTTT
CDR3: CATTRGTTGNTIYF

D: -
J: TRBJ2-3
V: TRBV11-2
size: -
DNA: TGTGCCAGCAGCTTAGGGAATCCGGAGACAGATACGCAGTATTTT
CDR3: CASSLGNPETDTQYF

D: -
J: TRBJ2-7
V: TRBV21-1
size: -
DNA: TGTGCCAGCAGCACGACGCTAGCGGGAGGGACCCCCAGCTCCTACGAGCAGTACTTC
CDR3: CASSTTLAGGTPSSYEQYF

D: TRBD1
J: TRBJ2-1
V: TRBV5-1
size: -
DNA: TGCGCCAGCAGCTTGCAGGGACAGGGAGACGGTGAGCAGTTCTTC
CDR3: CASSLQGQGDGEQFF

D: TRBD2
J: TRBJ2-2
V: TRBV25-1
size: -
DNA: TGTGCCAGCAGGAGTAGCGGGGGGGCGCGGGAGCTGTTTTTT
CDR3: CASRSSGGARELFF

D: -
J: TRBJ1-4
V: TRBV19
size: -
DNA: TGTGCCAGTAGTTCCCCAGGGAGGGATGAAAAACTGTTTTTT
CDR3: CASSSPGRDEKLFF

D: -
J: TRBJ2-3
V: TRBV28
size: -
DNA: TGTGCCAGCACCACGACCACAGATACGCAGTATTTT
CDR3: CASTTTTDTQYF

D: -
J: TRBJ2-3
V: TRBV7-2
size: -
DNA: TGTGCCAGCAGCTTAAACAGGCTAAGGGATACGCAGTATTTT
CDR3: CASSLNRLRDTQYF

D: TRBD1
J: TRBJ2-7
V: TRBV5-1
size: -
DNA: TGCGCCAGCAGCCTAGGACAGGGGGCGCCTTACGAGCAGTACTTC
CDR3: CASSLGQGAPYEQYF